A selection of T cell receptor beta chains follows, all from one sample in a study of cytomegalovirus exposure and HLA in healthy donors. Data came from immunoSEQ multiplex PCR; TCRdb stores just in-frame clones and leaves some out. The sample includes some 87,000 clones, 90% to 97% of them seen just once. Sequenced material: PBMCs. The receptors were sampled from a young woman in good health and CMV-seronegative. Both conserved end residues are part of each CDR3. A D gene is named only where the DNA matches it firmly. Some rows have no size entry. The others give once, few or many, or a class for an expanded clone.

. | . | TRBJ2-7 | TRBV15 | CATSRAAGGSLSEQYF | TGTGCCACCAGCAGGGCCGCAGGGGGGTCCCTTTCCGAGCAGTACTTC
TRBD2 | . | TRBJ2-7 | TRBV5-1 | CASSLEVGTSGLYEQYF | TGCGCCAGCAGCTTGGAGGTCGGGACTAGCGGCCTCTACGAGCAGTACTTC
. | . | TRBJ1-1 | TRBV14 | CASSQVGRRPLEAFF | TGTGCCAGCAGCCAAGTTGGCAGGCGCCCCTTAGAAGCTTTCTTT
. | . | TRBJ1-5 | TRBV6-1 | CASSEAAGPRQPQHF | TGTGCCAGCAGTGAAGCTGCAGGGCCTAGACAGCCCCAGCATTTT
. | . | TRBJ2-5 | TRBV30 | CAWRGAGQMKETQYF | TGTGCCTGGAGAGGGGCGGGACAGATGAAAGAGACCCAGTACTTC
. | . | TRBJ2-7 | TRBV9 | CASSVGTGITYEQYF | TGTGCCAGCAGCGTCGGAACAGGGATAACCTACGAGCAGTACTTC
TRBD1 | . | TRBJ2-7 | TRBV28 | CASNRDSPFYEQYF | TGTGCCAGTAACCGGGACAGTCCCTTTTACGAGCAGTACTTC
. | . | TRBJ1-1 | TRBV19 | CASSIGTEAFF | TGTGCCAGTAGTATCGGGACTGAAGCTTTCTTT
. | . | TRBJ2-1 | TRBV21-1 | CASSTWRVGTRRNEQFF | TGTGCCAGCAGCACTTGGAGAGTTGGGACTAGACGCAATGAGCAGTTCTTC
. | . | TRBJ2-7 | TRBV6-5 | CASSMSEYSYEQYF | TGTGCCAGCAGTATGAGCGAATACTCCTACGAGCAGTACTTC
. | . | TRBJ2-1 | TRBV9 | CASSQPRDSNNEQFF | TGTGCCAGCAGTCAGCCCCGGGACTCAAACAATGAGCAGTTCTTC
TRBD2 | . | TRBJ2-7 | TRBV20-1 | CSVRETYEQYF | TGCAGTGTGCGGGAGACCTACGAGCAGTACTTC
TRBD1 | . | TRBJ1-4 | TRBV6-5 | CASNFRAGGEKLFF | TGTGCCAGCAATTTCAGGGCAGGGGGTGAAAAACTGTTTTTT
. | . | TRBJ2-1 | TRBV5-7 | CASSLGESGIDVGYNEQFF | TGTGCCAGCAGCTTGGGGGAGTCCGGGATTGATGTCGGTTACAATGAGCAGTTCTTC
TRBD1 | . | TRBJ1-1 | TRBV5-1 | CASTRDSTTEAFF | TGCGCCAGCACCCGGGACAGCACCACTGAAGCTTTCTTT
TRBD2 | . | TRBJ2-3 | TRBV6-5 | CASMSGSSGTQYF | TGTGCCAGTATGAGCGGGAGTAGCGGGACGCAGTATTTT
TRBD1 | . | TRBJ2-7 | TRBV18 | CASSPPGGQGLSYEQYF | TGTGCCAGCTCACCACCAGGGGGCCAGGGGCTATCCTACGAGCAGTACTTC
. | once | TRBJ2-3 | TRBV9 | CASSPPAAYSDTQYF | TGTGCCAGCAGCCCTCCAGCGGCCTACTCAGATACGCAGTATTTT
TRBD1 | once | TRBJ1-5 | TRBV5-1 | CASATGTGLNQPQHF | TGCGCCAGCGCCACCGGGACAGGGTTAAATCAGCCCCAGCATTTT
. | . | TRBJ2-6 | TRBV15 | CATSISPDSLGLSGANVLTF | TGTGCCACCAGCATATCCCCTGACAGTCTTGGTCTTTCTGGGGCCAACGTCCTGACTTTC
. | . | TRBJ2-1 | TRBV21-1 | CASRPPVVGREQFF | TGTGCCAGCAGGCCGCCTGTCGTGGGCCGCGAGCAGTTCTTC
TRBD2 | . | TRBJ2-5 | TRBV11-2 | CASSPGVGGEKGETQYF | TGTGCCAGCAGCCCCGGAGTCGGGGGGGAGAAGGGAGAGACCCAGTACTTC
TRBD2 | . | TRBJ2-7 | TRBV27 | CASSLLSRLAGGYMAYEQYF | TGTGCCAGCAGTTTATTATCCAGACTAGCGGGAGGGTACATGGCCTACGAGCAGTACTTC
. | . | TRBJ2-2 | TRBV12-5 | CASGFANTGELFF | TGTGCTAGTGGTTTCGCGAACACCGGGGAGCTGTTTTTT
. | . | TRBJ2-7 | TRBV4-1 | CASSQVAAGSPYEQYF | TGCGCCAGCAGCCAAGTAGCAGCGGGCTCCCCCTACGAGCAGTACTTC
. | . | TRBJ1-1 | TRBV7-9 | CASSLAAAATEAFF | TGTGCCAGCAGCTTAGCAGCGGCGGCCACTGAAGCTTTCTTT
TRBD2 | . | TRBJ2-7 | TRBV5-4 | CASSKEVAGGPLREQYF | TGTGCCAGCAGCAAGGAGGTGGCGGGAGGGCCTCTCAGGGAGCAGTACTTC
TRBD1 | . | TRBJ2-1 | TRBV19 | CASSIGDSYNEQFF | TGTGCCAGTAGTATCGGGGACAGCTACAATGAGCAGTTCTTC
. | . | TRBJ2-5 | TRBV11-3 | CASSQGFLETQYF | TGTGCCAGCAGCCAGGGGTTTTTAGAGACCCAGTACTTC
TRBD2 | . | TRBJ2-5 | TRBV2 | CASSPGLAVLLRETQYF | TGTGCCAGCAGCCCGGGACTAGCGGTACTGCTTCGAGAGACCCAGTACTTC
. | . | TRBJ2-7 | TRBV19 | CASSPNRDPSYEQYF | TGTGCCAGTAGTCCCAACAGGGACCCCTCCTACGAGCAGTACTTC
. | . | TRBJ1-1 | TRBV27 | CASSFRGWHTEAFF | TGTGCCAGCAGTTTCAGAGGGTGGCACACTGAAGCTTTCTTT
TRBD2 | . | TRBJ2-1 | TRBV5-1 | CASSFSLLAGGPGPYNEQFF | TGCGCCAGCAGCTTCAGCCTACTAGCGGGAGGGCCAGGTCCCTACAATGAGCAGTTCTTC
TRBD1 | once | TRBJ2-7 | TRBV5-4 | CASSGAGGVPSYEQYF | TGTGCCAGCAGCGGCGCAGGGGGCGTACCGTCCTACGAGCAGTACTTC
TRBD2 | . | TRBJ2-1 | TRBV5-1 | CASSLATSGAYNEQFF | TGCGCCAGCAGCTTGGCCACTAGCGGGGCCTACAATGAGCAGTTCTTC
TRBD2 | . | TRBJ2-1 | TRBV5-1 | CASSPGLLYNEQFF | TGCGCCAGCAGCCCGGGACTACTCTACAATGAGCAGTTCTTC
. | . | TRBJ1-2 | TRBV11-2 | CASSKNPDRLANYGYTF | TGTGCCAGCAGCAAAAACCCCGACAGACTAGCTAACTATGGCTACACCTTC
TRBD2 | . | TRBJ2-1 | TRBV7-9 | CASSFGGRLVNEQFF | TGTGCCAGCAGCTTTGGCGGGAGGTTGGTCAATGAGCAGTTCTTC
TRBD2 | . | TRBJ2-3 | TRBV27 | CASSLSSGSIDTQYF | TGTGCCAGCAGTTTATCTAGCGGGAGTATAGATACGCAGTATTTT
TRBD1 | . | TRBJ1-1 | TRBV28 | CASSQTGTEAFF | TGTGCCAGCAGCCAGACAGGGACTGAAGCTTTCTTT
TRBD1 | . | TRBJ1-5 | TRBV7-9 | CASSLGTGGGQPQHF | TGTGCCAGCAGCTTAGGGACAGGGGGCGGACAGCCCCAGCATTTT
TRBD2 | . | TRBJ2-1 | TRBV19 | CASSIVGTSPKGNEQFF | TGTGCCAGTAGTATAGTCGGGACTAGCCCAAAAGGGAATGAGCAGTTCTTC
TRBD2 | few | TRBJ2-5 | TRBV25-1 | CASSPRASGLQETQYF | TGTGCCAGCAGTCCCCGGGCTAGCGGCCTCCAAGAGACCCAGTACTTC
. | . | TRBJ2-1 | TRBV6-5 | CASSPGENEQFF | TGTGCCAGCAGCCCCGGGGAGAATGAGCAGTTCTTC
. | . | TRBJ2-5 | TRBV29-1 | CSVGGRGGGLQETQYF | TGCAGCGTTGGGGGTAGGGGAGGCGGGCTGCAAGAGACCCAGTACTTC
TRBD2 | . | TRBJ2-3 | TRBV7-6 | CASSRLAGATDTQYF | TGTGCCAGCTCGAGACTAGCGGGGGCCACAGATACGCAGTATTTT
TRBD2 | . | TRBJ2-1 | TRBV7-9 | CASSAPRLAGENEQFF | TGTGCCAGCAGCGCACCTCGGCTAGCGGGAGAGAATGAGCAGTTCTTC
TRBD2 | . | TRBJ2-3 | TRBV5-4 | CASSLRSGRATDTQYF | TGTGCCAGCAGCTTGAGGTCCGGGAGGGCCACAGATACGCAGTATTTT
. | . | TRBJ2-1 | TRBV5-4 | CASSPQQARDEQFF | TGTGCCAGCAGCCCTCAGCAGGCGCGGGATGAGCAGTTCTTC
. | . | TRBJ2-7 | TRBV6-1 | CAAKVAADYYEQYF | TGTGCCGCTAAAGTGGCCGCAGACTACTACGAGCAGTACTTC
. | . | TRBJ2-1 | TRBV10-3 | CASTSDTDEQFF | TGTGCCAGTACATCGGACACCGATGAGCAGTTCTTC
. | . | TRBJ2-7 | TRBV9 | CASSISGATYEQYF | TGTGCCAGCAGTATTAGCGGAGCCACCTACGAGCAGTACTTC
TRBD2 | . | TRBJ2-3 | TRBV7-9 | CASSAVAGVTDTQYF | TGTGCCAGCAGCGCCGTGGCGGGAGTGACAGATACGCAGTATTTT
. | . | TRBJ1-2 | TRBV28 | CASSFSPYGYTF | TGTGCCAGCAGTTTCAGTCCATATGGCTACACCTTC
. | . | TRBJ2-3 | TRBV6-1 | CASSEALYPRGDTQYF | TGTGCCAGCAGTGAAGCCCTCTATCCCAGGGGAGATACGCAGTATTTT